The rows below give T cell receptor beta chains drawn from one sample of a study of cytomegalovirus exposure and HLA in healthy donors. The protocol was immunoSEQ multiplex PCR, while the TCRdb copy is restricted to in-frame clones and leaves out a portion. The sample has some 130,000 clones; roughly 80% are singletons. The sequenced material came from PBMCs. The source of these receptors is a middle-aged man in good health and CMV-seronegative. CDR3s include the opening cysteine and the closing phenylalanine or tryptophan. D genes are given only for firm matches. Only part of the rows carry a size: once, few, many, or a class if the clone is expanded.

.,TRBV4-1,TRBJ1-5,.,TGCGCCAGCAGCCAAGAAGCTGGGGCAGGAGCCCAGCATTTT,CASSQEAGAGAQHF
.,TRBV4-1,TRBJ1-2,TRBD1,TGCGCCAGCAGCCGAGGGACAGGGAGTGGCTACACCTTC,CASSRGTGSGYTF
.,TRBV7-2,TRBJ2-3,.,TGTGGAACGCTCGGAGGCCCCCTGGATACGCAGTATTTT,CGTLGGPLDTQYF
few,TRBV7-3,TRBJ1-1,.,TGTGCCAGCAGCTTAACGGCGGAGAACACTGAAGCTTTCTTT,CASSLTAENTEAFF
.,TRBV18,TRBJ1-2,.,TGTGCCAGCTCACCATATTTTCGGGGGTCGAGCTATGGCTACACCTTC,CASSPYFRGSSYGYTF
.,TRBV19,TRBJ2-7,.,TGTGCCAGTAGTACAGGGCCCTCCTACGAGCAGTACTTC,CASSTGPSYEQYF
.,TRBV7-8,TRBJ2-2,TRBD2,TGTGCCAGCAGCCCCCCGAGGCTAGCGGAGGGGAGGGAGCTGTTTTTT,CASSPPRLAEGRELFF
.,TRBV30,TRBJ2-3,.,TGTGCCTGGAGTGTAGGGGGATCCACAGATACGCAGTATTTT,CAWSVGGSTDTQYF
.,TRBV7-9,TRBJ2-1,.,TGTGCCAGCAGCCCAGACATATACAATGAGCAGTTCTTC,CASSPDIYNEQFF
few,TRBV6-1,TRBJ2-5,TRBD2,TGTGCCAGCAGTGAAGTGGGACTAGCGGGAAAAGAGACCCAGTACTTC,CASSEVGLAGKETQYF
.,TRBV6-5,TRBJ2-7,.,TGTGCCAGCGTTCCGGGACTAGGGGGCCTCGAGCAGTACTTC,CASVPGLGGLEQYF
.,TRBV5-1,TRBJ1-2,.,TGCGCCAGCAGCTTGGCGCCGGGAAATAACTATGGCTACACCTTC,CASSLAPGNNYGYTF
few,TRBV7-2,TRBJ1-5,.,TGTGCCAGCAGCGTTAGAGGCAATCAGCCCCAGCATTTT,CASSVRGNQPQHF
.,TRBV19,TRBJ1-2,.,TGTGCCAGTAGCATACAGGGAGGGAACTATGGCTACACCTTC,CASSIQGGNYGYTF
.,TRBV9,TRBJ2-5,TRBD1,TGTGCCAGCAGCGTAGGGGGACAGGGAGGGGAGACCCAGTACTTC,CASSVGGQGGETQYF
.,TRBV1,TRBJ2-5,.,TGCACCAGCAGCCAAGATTTGGCGGGGAGGGAGCAGTACTTC,CTSSQDLAGREQYF
.,TRBV5-1,TRBJ2-7,.,TGCGCCAGCAGCTTGGCCCCGGGCGGGTACGAGCAGTACTTC,CASSLAPGGYEQYF
once,TRBV5-1,TRBJ2-7,TRBD2,TGCGCCAGCAGCTCTCGTAGCGGGAGCTCCTACGAGCAGTACTTC,CASSSRSGSSYEQYF
.,TRBV20-1,TRBJ1-2,.,TGCAGTGCTAGGGTGCCTAGTGGCTACACCTTC,CSARVPSGYTF
.,TRBV9,TRBJ2-1,TRBD1,TGTGCCAGCAGCCAGAGACAGGGCGATGAGCAGCTCTTC,CASSQRQGDEQLF
.,TRBV7-6,TRBJ2-1,TRBD1,TGTGCCAGCAGAGGACAGGGAACGAATGAGCAGTTCTTC,CASRGQGTNEQFF
once,TRBV27,TRBJ1-5,TRBD1,TGTGCCAGCAGTTGGGGGACAGGAAGCAATCAGCCCCAGCATTTT,CASSWGTGSNQPQHF
.,TRBV11-3,TRBJ2-5,.,TGTGCCAGCAGCTTAGTGGGCAGGGCGGAGACCCAGTACTTC,CASSLVGRAETQYF
.,TRBV7-9,TRBJ1-4,.,TGTGCCAGCAGCTTATCGGGGGGAGAAAAACTGTTTTTT,CASSLSGGEKLFF
.,TRBV2,TRBJ2-7,TRBD1,TGTGCCAGCAGTGAACGACAGGGCTACGAGCAGTACTTC,CASSERQGYEQYF
.,TRBV4-1,TRBJ2-2,TRBD2,TGCGCCAGCAGCCAAGCGGCGGGAGTTCTCACCGGGGAGCTGTTTTTT,CASSQAAGVLTGELFF
.,TRBV7-3,TRBJ2-5,TRBD2,TGTGCCAGCAGCTTACTTGGCGCCTCACTAGCGGGAGTGGGAGAGACCCAGTACTTC,CASSLLGASLAGVGETQYF
.,TRBV6-1,TRBJ2-1,.,TGTGCCAGCCCTCAAGGCGGGGGCCGTGATGAGCAGTTCTTC,CASPQGGGRDEQFF
.,TRBV7-9,TRBJ1-1,TRBD1,TGTGCCAGCCGAGAGACAGGGTCGGCCACTGAAGCTTTCTTT,CASRETGSATEAFF
.,TRBV27,TRBJ1-5,TRBD1,TGTGCCACCAGGGGGGTCGGGGGAAGTGGCAATCAGCCCCAGCATTTT,CATRGVGGSGNQPQHF
few,TRBV11-2,TRBJ2-7,.,TGTGCCAGCAGCTTAGGATGGGGGGGGGCACGCTCCTACGAGCAGTACTTC,CASSLGWGGARSYEQYF
once,TRBV5-4,TRBJ2-5,TRBD1,TGTGCCAGCAGTCTGGACAGGTCCGAAGAGACCCAGTACTTC,CASSLDRSEETQYF
.,TRBV4-3,TRBJ1-2,.,TGCGCCAGCAGCCAAGATCGAGGCCTCAATCATGGCTACACCTTC,CASSQDRGLNHGYTF
.,TRBV5-6,TRBJ2-2,TRBD2,TGTGCCAGCAGCCGGGGGGGTCCCCATGACACCGGGGAGCTGTTTTTT,CASSRGGPHDTGELFF
.,TRBV19,TRBJ1-1,TRBD1,TGTGCCAGTAGTCTCCCGACAGGGTCAGGCACTGAAGCTTTCTTT,CASSLPTGSGTEAFF
.,TRBV9,TRBJ1-1,TRBD1,TGTGCCAGCAGCGTAGGGGACAGGCCAGGCGAAGCTTTCTTT,CASSVGDRPGEAFF
few,TRBV5-8,TRBJ2-7,.,TGTGCCAGCAGCTTGGAAAAGGGGGGGACAACAACCTACGAGCAGTACTTC,CASSLEKGGTTTYEQYF
.,TRBV7-6,TRBJ1-6,.,TGTGCCAGCAGCGAAGCGCTTGCTTCACCCCTCCACTTT,CASSEALASPLHF
.,TRBV28,TRBJ2-7,TRBD1,TGTGCCAGCAGTGCCGGGACAGGGCCCTACGAGCAGTACTTC,CASSAGTGPYEQYF
.,TRBV4-3,TRBJ2-7,TRBD1,TGCGCCAGCAGCCTTACAGGGGGCTCCAGCTACGAGCAGTACTTC,CASSLTGGSSYEQYF
large,TRBV4-3,TRBJ2-7,.,TGCGCCAGCAGCCAAGACCGGTCAGGGGCCGAGCAGTACTTC,CASSQDRSGAEQYF
few,TRBV7-3,TRBJ2-1,.,TGTGCCAGCAGCTTAACCCCAACTAGCTTGAGCTCCTACAATGAGCAGTTCTTC,CASSLTPTSLSSYNEQFF
.,TRBV7-9,TRBJ1-2,TRBD1,TGTGCCAGCAGCTTTGGTTGGATCGGACAGGGGGAATTTGGCTACACCTTC,CASSFGWIGQGEFGYTF
once,TRBV2,TRBJ1-2,TRBD1,TGTGCCAGCAGCGGACAGGGTAACTATGGCTACACCTTC,CASSGQGNYGYTF
.,TRBV19,TRBJ2-7,.,TGTGCCAGTAGTACCCTTAGCAGAGGATCCTACGAGCAGTACTTC,CASSTLSRGSYEQYF
once,TRBV27,TRBJ2-3,.,TGTGCCAGCAGTTTTCAGGGTGGGAGCACAGATACGCAGTATTTT,CASSFQGGSTDTQYF
.,TRBV27,TRBJ1-1,.,TGTGCCAGCAGTACCCGACAGTCCTACATCACTGAAGCTTTCTTT,CASSTRQSYITEAFF
few,TRBV9,TRBJ2-7,TRBD1,TGTGCCAGCAGCCCAGGGACAGGGCTGACCTACGAGCAGTACTTC,CASSPGTGLTYEQYF
.,TRBV2,TRBJ1-4,.,TGTGCCAGCGGAGGACAGACGGATTATGAAAAACTGTTTTTT,CASGGQTDYEKLFF
.,TRBV21-1,TRBJ1-4,.,TGTGCCAGCAGCAGAGGAAATGAACAGGAATCGGATGAAAAACTGTTTTTT,CASSRGNEQESDEKLFF
.,TRBV11-3,TRBJ1-1,.,TGTGCCAGCAGCCCCCGGGGGGGGGCTGAAGCTTTCTTT,CASSPRGGAEAFF
.,TRBV28,TRBJ2-7,TRBD1,TGTGCCAGCAGTTTGGGAGGACAGGGGCCCCACGAGCAGTACTTC,CASSLGGQGPHEQYF
.,TRBV5-1,TRBJ1-6,TRBD1,TGCGCCAGCCGGGACAGGGATTTTTCACCCCTCCACTTT,CASRDRDFSPLHF
.,TRBV2,TRBJ1-2,.,TGTGCCAGCAGTTCGCAGGGGAATTATGGCTACACCTTC,CASSSQGNYGYTF
.,TRBV5-1,TRBJ2-5,.,TGCGCCAGCAGCACACAGGTGTACCAAGAGACCCAGTACTTC,CASSTQVYQETQYF